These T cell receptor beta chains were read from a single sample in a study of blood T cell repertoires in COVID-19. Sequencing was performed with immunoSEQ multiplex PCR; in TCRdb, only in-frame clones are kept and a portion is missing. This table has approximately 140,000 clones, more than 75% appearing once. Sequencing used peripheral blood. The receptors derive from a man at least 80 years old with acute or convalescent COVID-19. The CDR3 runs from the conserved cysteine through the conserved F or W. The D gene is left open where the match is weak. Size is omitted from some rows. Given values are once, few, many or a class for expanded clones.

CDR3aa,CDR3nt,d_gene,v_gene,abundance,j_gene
CASSPPSWATGGYGYTF,TGTGCCAGCAGCCCACCTAGTTGGGCGACAGGGGGCTATGGCTACACCTTC,TRBD1,TRBV11-2,.,TRBJ1-2
CASSQDFLGGEETQYF,TGCGCCAGCAGCCAAGACTTCCTTGGCGGGGAAGAGACCCAGTACTTC,.,TRBV4-1,.,TRBJ2-5
CASSLDSASGNTIYF,TGTGCCAGCAGCTTGGACAGCGCCTCTGGAAACACCATATATTTT,.,TRBV7-8,.,TRBJ1-3
CASSPGSNSRSSGANVLTF,TGTGCCAGCAGCCCGGGGAGTAACAGTAGAAGCTCTGGGGCCAACGTCCTGACTTTC,.,TRBV5-8,.,TRBJ2-6
CASSSQGDQPQHF,TGTGCCAGTAGTTCCCAGGGGGATCAGCCCCAGCATTTT,TRBD1,TRBV19,few,TRBJ1-5
CATSRDPRVSTGELFF,TGTGCCACCAGCAGAGATCCGAGGGTGAGCACCGGGGAGCTGTTTTTT,.,TRBV15,.,TRBJ2-2
CASSESGQGDGYTF,TGCGCCAGCAGTGAGTCGGGACAGGGTGACGGCTACACCTTC,TRBD1,TRBV10-2,.,TRBJ1-2
CASSLTTSGTDTQYF,TGTGCCAGCAGTTTAACGACCAGCGGCACAGATACGCAGTATTTT,.,TRBV27,once,TRBJ2-3
CASSYGTGLNEQFF,TGTGCCAGCAGTTACGGGACAGGGTTAAATGAGCAGTTCTTC,TRBD1,TRBV6-6,once,TRBJ2-1
CASSLSDREYGYTF,TGTGCCAGCAGTTTATCTGACAGGGAATATGGCTACACCTTC,TRBD1,TRBV28,.,TRBJ1-2
CAITGQADQPQHF,TGTGCCATCACGGGACAGGCCGATCAGCCCCAGCATTTT,TRBD1,TRBV10-3,.,TRBJ1-5
CASSQVGRGRTDTQYF,TGTGCCAGCAGCCAAGTAGGCAGGGGGCGCACAGATACGCAGTATTTT,TRBD1,TRBV4-2,.,TRBJ2-3
CASSLDRGTDTQYF,TGTGCCAGTAGTCTGGACAGGGGCACAGATACGCAGTATTTT,TRBD1,TRBV19,many,TRBJ2-3
CASSLAFRDRAYEQYF,TGTGCCAGCAGCTTGGCTTTCCGGGACAGGGCCTACGAGCAGTACTTC,TRBD1,TRBV5-6,.,TRBJ2-7
CASSQVWTGAYEQYF,TGCGCCAGCAGCCAAGTTTGGACAGGGGCCTACGAGCAGTACTTC,TRBD1,TRBV4-1,.,TRBJ2-7
CASSQDPGQGNTEAFF,TGTGCCAGCAGCCAAGATCCGGGACAGGGGAACACTGAAGCTTTCTTT,TRBD1,TRBV4-2,.,TRBJ1-1
CASSSPSGQGARLQFF,TGTGCCAGCAGTAGCCCCTCGGGACAGGGGGCTCGTCTGCAGTTCTTC,TRBD1,TRBV27,.,TRBJ2-1
CASSPRTGTEKLFF,TGTGCCAGCAGCCCAAGGACAGGGACTGAAAAACTGTTTTTT,TRBD1,TRBV9,few,TRBJ1-4
CRGGQSEAFF,TGCAGGGGCGGACAGTCTGAAGCTTTCTTT,.,TRBV20-1,.,TRBJ1-1
CASSYSDDSNYEQYF,TGTGCCAGCAGTTACTCAGATGACAGTAACTACGAGCAGTACTTC,.,TRBV6-5,.,TRBJ2-7
CASSLVQNGQPQHF,TGCGCCAGCAGCTTGGTACAGAACGGTCAGCCCCAGCATTTT,.,TRBV5-1,once,TRBJ1-5
CASRFNTDTQYF,TGTGCCAGTAGGTTTAACACAGATACGCAGTATTTT,.,TRBV19,few,TRBJ2-3
CATSRDSQAAYNSPLHF,TGTGCCACCAGCAGAGATTCCCAGGCTGCCTATAATTCACCCCTCCACTTT,.,TRBV15,once,TRBJ1-6
CASSPRGGSGGAYNEQFF,TGTGCCAGCAGCCCCCGGGGGGGTAGCGGGGGGGCCTACAATGAGCAGTTCTTC,TRBD2,TRBV5-4,.,TRBJ2-1
CASSQHPGSSNQPQHF,TGCGCCAGCAGCCAACACCCAGGCTCTAGCAATCAGCCCCAGCATTTT,.,TRBV4-1,.,TRBJ1-5
CASGSLGGTGQFF,TGTGCTAGTGGTTCCCTAGGGGGCACGGGACAGTTCTTC,TRBD1,TRBV12-5,many,TRBJ2-1
CASSRGQGDQPQHF,TGTGCCAGCAGCAGAGGCCAGGGGGATCAGCCCCAGCATTTT,TRBD1,TRBV4-2,.,TRBJ1-5
CASSQDAGQRSYEQYF,TGCGCCAGCAGCCAAGATGCGGGACAGAGGTCCTACGAGCAGTACTTC,.,TRBV4-3,.,TRBJ2-7
CASSSPTGDRTEAFF,TGTGCCAGCAGTTCCCCAACAGGGGATAGGACTGAAGCTTTCTTT,TRBD1,TRBV6-5,.,TRBJ1-1
CASSSTGNYGYTF,TGTGCCAGCAGCTCCACAGGAAACTATGGCTACACCTTC,.,TRBV5-4,.,TRBJ1-2
CASSLYGLGQPQHF,TGTGCCAGCAGCTTATATGGGCTTGGCCAGCCCCAGCATTTT,.,TRBV7-6,.,TRBJ1-5
CASSAGEQETQYF,TGTGCCAGCAGCGCGGGGGAGCAAGAGACCCAGTACTTC,TRBD2,TRBV7-2,.,TRBJ2-5
CATSGENQPQHF,TGTGCCACTTCAGGGGAAAATCAGCCCCAGCATTTT,.,TRBV2,.,TRBJ1-5
CASSPGQGTDYGYTF,TGTGCCAGCTCACCAGGACAGGGGACCGACTATGGCTACACCTTC,TRBD1,TRBV18,once,TRBJ1-2
CASRLESYTEAFF,TGTGCCAGTAGGCTGGAGTCCTACACTGAAGCTTTCTTT,.,TRBV19,few,TRBJ1-1
CASSRNPDSSYEQYF,TGTGCCAGCAGCCGGAATCCCGACAGCTCCTACGAGCAGTACTTC,.,TRBV9,.,TRBJ2-7
CASSIGGREQYF,TGCGCCAGCAGCATCGGGGGTCGTGAGCAGTACTTC,.,TRBV5-1,.,TRBJ2-7
CSASLRGTDTQYF,TGCAGTGCTAGTTTAAGAGGCACAGATACGCAGTATTTT,.,TRBV20-1,.,TRBJ2-3
CASSTVAGGYNEQFF,TGTGCCAGTAGTACCGTAGCGGGGGGGTACAATGAGCAGTTCTTC,TRBD2,TRBV19,.,TRBJ2-1
CASSLITDQASPLHF,TGTGCCAGCAGTCTAATCACGGATCAGGCATCACCCCTCCACTTT,.,TRBV28,.,TRBJ1-6
CASSLVQGEAGNTIYF,TGTGCCAGCTCACTAGTCCAGGGGGAAGCAGGAAACACCATATATTTT,TRBD1,TRBV18,.,TRBJ1-3
CASSPTSGGVDTQYF,TGTGCCAGCAGCCCGACTAGCGGGGGAGTCGATACGCAGTATTTT,TRBD2,TRBV3-1/TRBV3-2,.,TRBJ2-3
CASSRRTGSRDEQYF,TGTGCCAGCAGCCGACGGACAGGGTCTAGGGACGAGCAGTACTTC,TRBD1,TRBV7-6,.,TRBJ2-7
CASSTYDSQETQYF,TGTGCCAGCTCCACCTACGACAGCCAAGAGACCCAGTACTTC,.,TRBV18,.,TRBJ2-5
CASSLGDRAVEAFF,TGCGCCAGCAGCTTGGGGGACAGAGCTGTTGAAGCTTTCTTT,TRBD1,TRBV5-1,.,TRBJ1-1
CASSLALDTSTDTQYF,TGCGCCAGCAGCTTGGCACTGGACACCAGCACAGATACGCAGTATTTT,.,TRBV5-1,.,TRBJ2-3
CASSEGRYEQYF,TGTGCCAGCAGTGAAGGTAGATACGAGCAGTACTTC,.,TRBV6-1,.,TRBJ2-7
CASSFRRASLTGELFF,TGTGCCAGCAGTTTCCGCAGGGCATCTCTCACCGGGGAGCTGTTTTTT,.,TRBV27,.,TRBJ2-2
CASSPAGVPSYEQYF,TGTGCCAGCAGTCCCGCGGGGGTTCCCTCCTACGAGCAGTACTTC,TRBD2,TRBV6-2/TRBV6-3,few,TRBJ2-7
CASSRTGNTEAFF,TGCGCCAGCAGCCGCACAGGGAACACTGAAGCTTTCTTT,.,TRBV4-3,few,TRBJ1-1
CASRPDRGFNEKLFF,TGTGCCAGCAGACCTGACAGGGGGTTTAATGAAAAACTGTTTTTT,TRBD1,TRBV7-8,.,TRBJ1-4
CASSLDRGVGEQFF,TGTGCCAGCAGCCTGGACAGGGGTGTCGGTGAGCAGTTCTTC,TRBD1,TRBV5-6,once,TRBJ2-1
CASSLAQGHSTNEKLFF,TGTGCCAGCAGCTTGGCCCAGGGACATTCAACTAATGAAAAACTGTTTTTT,.,TRBV5-6,.,TRBJ1-4